Shown below are 3 T cell receptor beta chains from a single sample sequenced in a study of shared clonotypes between healthy human individuals. Only in-frame clones appear in the TCRdb table, and some are missing; sequencing was by immunoSEQ multiplex PCR. Of 2 million to 2.5 million clones in the sample, just under 95% were seen once. CD45RO-negative CD8 cells positively selected for CCR7 made up the naive population, which excluded terminally differentiated effector memory CD45RA+ cells. Sequencing input: naive CD8+ T cells sorted from blood. Receptor source: a man aged 18-30 years in good health.

The rearrangement joins TRBV6-5 to TRBJ2-7; D ambiguous. In germline, CDR1 is MNHEY, CDR2 SVGAGI. Trimming pared 5 bases from V and 0 bases from J, leaving 11 bases between. The length of the CDR3 is 14 residues. The DNA of the CDR3 is TGTGCCAGCAGTCAGTCCGAGAGCTCCTACGAGCAGTACTTC. This encodes CASSQSESSYEQYF.

The chain employs TRBV6-5 and TRBJ2-7; D gene ambiguous. The CDR3 consists of 12 residues. Trimming shortened V by 2 bases and J by 5 bases, and 7 bases separated the two germline ends. Germline values: CDR1 MNHEY, CDR2 SVGAGI. The CDR3 nucleotides read TGTGCCAGCAGTTACACGCCCCACGAGCAGTACTTC. Translation: CASSYTPHEQYF.

This chain uses TRBV27 with TRBJ2-6; 7 bases line up with TRBD1. In germline, CDR1 is MNHEY, CDR2 SMNVEV (reference sequence). The CDR3 has 16 amino acids. With V trimmed by 4 bases and J by 2 bases, 5 bases remained unmatched. CDR3 DNA: TGTGCCAGCAGTTCCACAGACAGGGCTGGGGCCAACGTCCTGACTTTC. This gives the protein CASSSTDRAGANVLTF.